These 5 T cell receptor beta chains were sequenced from one sample in a study of prognosis after radiotherapy for stage I lung cancer. Researchers used two-round multiplex PCR to amplify TCR beta CDR3 starting from genomic DNA. Individual primers that were specific to each TRBV and TRBJ gene served in first-round PCR. TCRdb fed the multiplex PCR reads into MiXCR, producing one record per CDR3 protein. The sample has about 26,000 distinct CDR3 sequences; 30% are singletons. This material consisted of PBMCs, taken before or after stereotactic body radiation therapy (not recorded which). The source is a donor over 45 with non-small cell lung cancer.

The CDR3 nucleotides read TGCGCCAGCAGACAGACTAGCGGGAGCGGGAACACCGGGGAGCTGTTTTTT. Its translation is CASRQTSGSGNTGELFF. The V and J genes are TRBV5-1 and TRBJ2-2; 12 bases line up with TRBD2. V was pared by 5 bases and J by 1 base, with 6 bases of the junction left unmatched. Germline values: CDR1 SGHRS, CDR2 YFSETQ. The CDR3 extends over 17 amino acids.

This clonotype was found many times. This chain uses TRBV6-1 with TRBJ1-2; 8 nucleotides line up with TRBD1. Germline trimming cut 4 bases from V and 5 bases from J; bases unmatched to any gene: 6. CDR3 length: 14 amino acids. The germline V gene has CDR1 MNHNS and CDR2 SASEGT. This chain's CDR3 is CASSAQGEWYGYTF. In DNA form, the CDR3 reads TGTGCCAGCAGTGCACAGGGGGAATGGTATGGCTACACCTTC.

Note on this clonotype: Possible read error: a much larger clone is one base away. This chain links TRBV11-2 with TRBJ2-5; unclear D gene. Germline V lookup: CDR1 SGHAT, CDR2 FQNNGV. The CDR3 has 13 residues. V lost 5 bases to trimming and J lost 2 bases, with 9 bases between them. CDR3 sequence reads: CASSVNLQETQYF. The CDR3 nucleotides read TGTGCCAGCAGCGTGAACTTACAAGAGACCCAGTACTTC.

This clonotype appeared many times. The CDR3 nucleotides read TGTGCCAGTAGTATAGCCGAAGGGACAGGGACAGATACGCAGTATTTT. Amino acids: CASSIAEGTGTDTQYF. The chain links TRBV19 to TRBJ2-3; 9 positions agree with TRBD1. Germline trimming cut 1 base from V and 3 bases from J; bases unmatched to any gene: 5. This CDR3 comprises 16 residues. CDR1 is LNHDA and CDR2 is SQIVND in the germline V gene (reference sequence).

This clonotype has a count of ten or more. The chain employs TRBV2 and TRBJ1-2, with 8 bases lining up with TRBD1. The CDR3 spans 13 residues. V shed 4 bases, J shed 4 bases, and the junction held 2 bases outside the gene matches. Germline loops: CDR1 SNHLY, CDR2 FYNNEI. The DNA of the CDR3 is TGTGCCAGCAGTGTCGGACAGGGCTATGGCTACACCTTC. Translation gives CASSVGQGYGYTF.